This T cell receptor beta chain was sequenced in a study of cytomegalovirus exposure and HLA in healthy donors (dated by TCRdb to between 2016 and 2019). Study-wide context: According to an earlier analysis of 587 of the donors, 150 million to 200 million T cells yielded 117 million unique TCR beta sequences and about 300 Gb of sequence data. The study aimed to test whether signatures of past pathogen exposure could be identified by cataloging public T cell receptors. Of the roughly 400 genotyped donors, 81% fell in the genetic ancestry cluster associated with self-reported Caucasian donors. An early release covering roughly 600 HLA-typed donors comprised about 320 gigabases of sequencing data and 65 million to 100 million unique TCR sequences. In a later genetic analysis, genome-wide SNP genotypes for about 55% of the roughly 700 donors were used, and that subset was treated as a discovery cohort. In a later analysis, previously published TCR beta repertoires from several hundred donors were re-analyzed and high-resolution HLA genotyping was added so that TCR occurrence patterns could be studied. Using immunosequencing, the study profiled T cell repertoires from approximately 700 subjects and related those repertoires to cytomegalovirus serostatus. Donor age, sex, ethnicity and CMV serostatus were compiled together with the repertoire data. About five DR-DQ haplotypes were treated as single units for association and clustering because of strong linkage in the cohort. Along with the roughly 700-subject first cohort, a separate validation cohort of around 110 different subjects was used. Typing coverage varied by locus: about 620-630 donors for A, B, C, DRB1 and DQB1; approximately 560 for DQA1; approximately 610 for DPA1; around 490 for DPB1. Across some 400 genotyped donors of the cohort, an average of about 200,000 unique TCR beta nucleotide sequences per donor were sequenced, and 15% to 20% of those sequences were non-productive. All discovery cohort repertoires had been generated on a single sequencing platform. Class I and class II HLA loci were covered by the typing at four-digit resolution. To predict cytomegalovirus infection status, the study brought together high-throughput TCR immunosequencing, statistical association of individual TCRs with disease status, and machine learning. In the later analysis, no new phenotypic data were used to find candidate immune exposures; instead, reliance was placed on TCR beta sequences and their occurrence across donors. In an earlier analysis of roughly 580 of the donors, high-throughput TCR beta sequencing was used to judge whether each TCR beta V gene segment behaved as functional or pseudogenic.

This clone was counted between two and nine times. The specificity of this receptor is unknown. Base qualities were left out, and no much larger clone turns up one base away. Preparation of the library involved the immunoSEQ multiplex PCR assay. A mixture of 60 forward primers for TCR Vbeta segments and 13 reverse primers for TCR Jbeta segments was used in the multiplex PCR. A multiplex PCR assay on genomic DNA amplified the CDR3 region of rearranged TCR beta genes. On the Illumina HiSeq System, the amplified TCR beta libraries were sequenced as 87-base-pair reads. The authors processed their data as follows. A later analysis counted about 82 million unique TCR beta chains across the 500 to 850 repertoires, and around 9.9 million of these chains were shared by at least two donors. Raw reads were error-corrected and collapsed into unique sequences with a nearest-neighbor algorithm that merged closely related sequences to remove PCR and sequencing errors. V, D and J gene segments were assigned by aligning CDR3 sequences to IMGT reference sequences. Each retained sequence needed at least a six-nucleotide match to both a V gene segment and a J gene segment. A rearrangement was called productive if the CDR3 had no stop codons and remained in frame with V and J, and every other rearrangement was called non-productive. Following IMGT convention, CDR3 was defined as the stretch from the second conserved V-encoded cysteine up to the conserved J-encoded phenylalanine. Sequences without an unambiguous match to a single V gene segment were excluded from the earlier analysis of 500 to 700 of the donors. An earlier analysis of some 610 of the donors called V segments functional above 56.7% productive rearrangements and segregating when the between-donor standard deviation exceeded 5%. A statistical classification framework was developed to diagnose cytomegalovirus status using the catalog of TCR beta chain sequences. A later analysis assigned V and J genes by comparing TCR nucleotide sequences with IMGT/GENE-DB human TR gene sequences. A later analysis assigned CDR3 sequences and most-parsimonious VDJ recombination scenarios with the TCRdist pipeline. In a later analysis, each TCR beta chain was defined by its CDR3 amino acid sequence together with its V-gene family, and reads lacking a unique V-gene family were excluded. In a later analysis, a few hundred highly shared, low-generation-probability nucleotide sequences were removed to address suspected cross-contamination and a sequencing artifact. For each public chain, a later analysis derived a clonal expansion index from normalized ranks of inferred template counts within each repertoire. In a later analysis, generation probabilities were computed with a VDJ recombination model fitted to out-of-frame rearrangements, and the resulting probabilities were checked against IGoR. In a later analysis, TCR-TCR, TCR-HLA and TCR-CMV co-occurrence was scored with hypergeometric tests, and a repertoire-size bias correction was applied to TCR pairs. To estimate false discovery rates, a later analysis permuted the HLA or CMV assignments 20 times. In a later analysis, co-occurring TCRs were grouped using DBSCAN, and TCRdist sequence similarity was added for clustering within HLA-allele-positive subsets. Repertoires with fewer than 30,000 or more than 120,000 public chains, plus five repertoires with anomalous nucleotide sharing, were excluded from co-occurrence clustering. TCRdb re-hosts the immuneACCESS table, in-frame sequences only. Its copies lack some clones; in the studies checked, an unresolved V gene accounts for under half of them, and the cause for the rest is not known. From that table come the V and J calls and clone size; the DNA was used to work out D and trimming. This sample comprises about 100,000 clones, around 72% of them detected only once. Around 15% of the sample is held by the ten biggest clonotypes.

The cohort consisted of 600 to 700 healthy bone marrow donors. Cohort members were all nominally healthy when sampled, although unrecorded immune exposures were likely present. The donor was CMV seropositive and was included in the group of 250 to 350 seropositive cohort members. Every donor gave a peripheral blood sample, and the peripheral blood mononuclear cells from that sample were used for TCR beta sequencing. Genomic DNA was extracted from the blood cell samples with the Qiagen DNeasy Blood Extraction Kit. The study at large found these results: The study listed 150 to 200 TCR beta chains as associated with cytomegalovirus. Sequencing depth was assumed to be roughly uniform across donors in the presence/absence analyses, though that assumption may not hold. In this cohort, only TCR beta chains were sequenced, and detectable features were limited by the absence of alpha or paired-chain data. A cluster of highly shared sequence variants was judged likely to be a technical artifact of the sequencing pipeline. Linkage disequilibrium might explain the correlated functional status among segregating V segments, but an unknown experimental factor could not be ruled out. For the cohort, immune exposure information was limited to CMV serostatus. At a false discovery rate of 0.05, a later analysis linked 15,000 to 20,000 TCR beta sequences to specific HLA alleles. A later analysis reported that several top co-occurrence clusters appeared linked to parvovirus B19, influenza, CMV and Epstein-Barr virus. Because the 87-base-pair reads could not distinguish some IMGT-functional V segments, including TRBV6-2 and TRBV6-3, those segments were excluded. In a later analysis, HLA-associated TCR beta chains were found to be more clonally expanded and to have lower generation probabilities than equally common non-associated chains. Most TCR sequences were observed very rarely across donors, whereas some public TCRs were present in many individuals. Broadly in line with IMGT annotations, most TCR beta V segments showed up in productive rearrangements about 87% or about 30% of the time in an earlier analysis of approximately 640 of the donors. V-gene and J-gene trimming of TCR beta chains was associated with a missense DCLRE1C variant in a later genetic analysis, and the association was replicated in an independent cohort. Strong co-occurrence of HLA alleles, especially DR and DQ, made assigning TCR associations to individual alleles difficult. A further reported finding was that TCR beta sequences accurately predicted the HLA-A and HLA-B alleles for most subjects in the first cohort. The authors suggested that the approach could potentially be generalized to other disease states and immunological phenotypes. According to a later analysis, TCR association rates differed among HLA loci, with DRB1 alleles showing the most associated TCRs and HLA-C alleles showing the fewest. Because HLA typing was unavailable for some donors at each locus, only the typed subset was used in association tests. According to a later genetic analysis, donors in an Asian-associated ancestry cluster had fewer N-insertions in productive TCRs than the roughly 700-donor mean. Because counts were too low, around 17 rarely observed V segments, including chromosome 9 orphons, were left out of the earlier analysis of over 550 of the donors. In both the original and validation cohorts, the classifier was reported to diagnose cytomegalovirus status with high specificity and sensitivity. A later analysis found that most CMV-associated TCR beta chains appeared HLA-restricted, with HLA associations seemingly driven largely by CMV exposure. In vitro tests confirmed that three of the cytomegalovirus-associated TCR beta chains recognize cytomegalovirus antigens.

CDR1 is given as SGHRS and CDR2 as YFSETQ, both from the germline V gene. Inclusive of the bounding cysteine and phenylalanine, the CDR3 is 14 residues long. This entry keeps only the CDR3 DNA: 42 bases, framed from base 1. Relative to germline, V is missing 4 bases and J is missing 2 bases, with 5 bases of the junction outside any gene match. The origin of this receptor is a middle-aged woman in good health and CMV-seropositive. This chain joins TRBV5-1 to TRBJ2-7; 8 nucleotides in the junction match TRBD1. Sequencing was performed on PBMCs. The sequence in DNA is TGCGCCAGCAGCGACGGACAGGGCCCCTACGAGCAGTACTTC. This is translated as CASSDGQGPYEQYF. Outside the CDR3, residues come from the reference TRBV5-1 and TRBJ2-7 proteins, so the full variable domain is: KAGVTQTPRYLIKTRGQQVTLSCSPISGHRSVSWYQQTPGQGLQFLFEYFSETQRNKGNFPGRFSGRQFSNSRSEMNVSTLELGDSALYLCASSDGQGPYEQYFGPGTRLTVT.